The 15 T cell receptor beta chains below were found in one sample sequenced in a study of shared T cell receptors in the human thymus. TCRdb's copy holds only in-frame clones and misses some; the assay was immunoSEQ multiplex PCR. Seen here are about 730,000 clones, approximately 85% observed once, and the top ten hold roughly 0.01%. These data are also associated with another study on human thymus T cells.

Sequenced material: thymocytes. These receptors originate from a girl less than two years old with a congenital heart defect.

The J gene is TRBJ2-4, the V gene TRBV29-1, with a possible D match to TRBD2 (5 bases). V was clipped by 4 bases and J by 6 bases, with 19 bases between them. CDR1 is SQVTM and CDR2 is ANQGSEA in the germline V gene. The CDR3 loop spans 15 amino acids. Here the CDR3 DNA reads TGCAGCGTTGTCATGCCCCCTAGCCGGGGAAACATTCAGTACTTC. It codes for CSVVMPPSRGNIQYF.

This clone was counted once. This chain joins TRBV7-2 and TRBJ1-1, with 9 positions matching TRBD1. This CDR3 has 14 residues. Germline V gene sequence: CDR1 SGHTA, CDR2 FQGNSA. V lost 4 bases, J lost 1 base, and 1 base stayed unmatched. CDR3 in DNA: TGTGCCAGCAGCTGGGGACAGGGGAACACTGAAGCTTTCTTT. This encodes CASSWGQGNTEAFF.

The genes are TRBV7-6 and TRBJ2-6; D is ambiguous. Trimming removed 1 base from V and 1 base from J, with 5 bases in between. This CDR3 has 15 amino acids. Looked up from germline, CDR1 is SGHVS and CDR2 is FNYEAQ. CDR3 protein: CASSLGASGANVLTF. CDR3 nucleotides: TGTGCCAGCAGCTTAGGGGCTTCTGGGGCCAACGTCCTGACTTTC.

This sequence joins TRBV4-3 and TRBJ2-3; 12 nucleotides align to TRBD2. V lost 0 bases to trimming and J lost 5 bases; unmatched junction nucleotides: 12. CDR3 length: 19 amino acids. Germline-derived CDR1 and CDR2 are LGHNA and YSLEER. DNA of the CDR3: TGCGCCAGCAGCCAAGATAGGCCTAGCGGGGGGGCAGGGGAAGATACGCAGTATTTT. Its protein product is CASSQDRPSGGAGEDTQYF.

The rearrangement links TRBV4-3 to TRBJ1-1; 9 bases map to TRBD1. Trimming took 3 bases from V and 3 from J; bases not matched to a gene: 8. CDR3 length: 16 amino acids. CDR1 LGHNA and CDR2 YSLEER come from the germline V gene. The CDR3 reads CASSHALGTGHTEAFF. CDR3 coding DNA: TGCGCCAGCAGCCATGCCCTCGGGACAGGGCACACTGAAGCTTTCTTT.

With regard to this clone: The junction shows a germline mismatch at one end, possibly a read error. V gene TRBV5-1 combines with J gene TRBJ2-1; 7 bases are a match to TRBD1. The CDR3 runs 20 residues. The V gene's germline CDR1 is SGHRS and CDR2 YFSETQ. The CDR3 reads CASSCASPDRANSSHNEQFF. The DNA for the CDR3 is TGCGCCAGCAGCTGCGCAAGTCCCGACAGGGCCAACAGCTCCCACAATGAGCAGTTCTTC.

V is TRBV5-1 and J is TRBJ2-2; 7 bases match TRBD1. V was pared by 7 bases and J by 7 bases, with 10 bases of the junction left unmatched. The CDR3 consists of 14 residues. In germline, CDR1 is SGHRS, CDR2 YFSETQ. Here the CDR3 reads CASSDRVRIGELFF. In nucleotides, the CDR3 is TGCGCCAGCTCAGACAGGGTTAGAATCGGGGAGCTGTTTTTT.

This clone was found a few times. This sequence joins TRBV7-2 and TRBJ2-1; 8 bases are a match to TRBD1. CDR1 and CDR2 (germline): SGHTA, FQGNSA. The CDR3 is 16 residues long. V gave up 2 bases and J gave up 7 bases; unmatched junction bases: 10. The CDR3 coding sequence is TGTGCCAGCAGCTTAAGGGGACAGGCGGTAAGAAATGAGCAGTTCTTC. Amino acids: CASSLRGQAVRNEQFF.

As to this clone: Other DNA sequences in this sample translate to the same CDR3. The chain employs TRBV5-1 and TRBJ1-6, with a tentative D call TRBD1 (5 bases). Germline assignment: CDR1 SGHRS and CDR2 YFSETQ. V lost 3 bases, J lost 1 base, and 14 bases lay in between. CDR3 length: 17 amino acids. The CDR3 DNA follows: TGCGCCAGCAGCTCGAAAGCGACAGTTTCCTATAATTCACCCCTCCACTTT. Protein: CASSSKATVSYNSPLHF.

CDR3 in amino acids: CASSDIRGYGYTF. The DNA for the CDR3 is TGCGCCAGCAGTGATATACGGGGATATGGCTACACCTTC. The rearrangement uses TRBV10-1 and TRBJ1-2; no clear D. The germline V gene encodes CDR1 WNHNN and CDR2 SYGVQD (reference sequence). The CDR3 has 13 amino acids. The V and J ends lost 3 bases and 5 bases respectively, with 10 bases between them.

V usage is TRBV5-1 and J usage is TRBJ1-1; 7 bases map to TRBD1. The germline V gene encodes CDR1 SGHRS and CDR2 YFSETQ. V was pared by 4 bases and J by 3 bases, with 3 bases of the junction left unmatched. The CDR3 consists of 13 residues. In DNA form, the CDR3 reads TGCGCCAGCAGCCCCGGGACAGACACTGAAGCTTTCTTT. This gives the protein CASSPGTDTEAFF.

The chain couples TRBV6-5 to TRBJ1-1; a weak D match, TRBD1 (6 bases). The CDR3 extends over 14 amino acids. Germline CDR1 MNHEY, CDR2 SVGAGI. The germline V and J ends were trimmed by 0 bases and 10 bases, with 15 bases remaining between them. The CDR3 loop reads CASSYSTGGAGAFF. The CDR3 DNA sequence: TGTGCCAGCAGTTACTCGACGGGGGGCGCCGGAGCTTTCTTT.

The chain links TRBV6-6 to TRBJ1-6; D is perhaps TRBD1 (5 bases). CDR3 length equals 15 residues. Trimming cost V 5 bases and J 3 bases, with 11 bases left between them. Germline CDR1 is MNHNY and CDR2 is SVGAGI (reference sequence). CDR3 loop: CASSVRGSYNSPLHF. The CDR3 nucleotides read TGTGCCAGCAGTGTCCGGGGGAGCTATAATTCACCCCTCCACTTT.

The genes are TRBV9 and TRBJ2-3; 7 bases are shared with TRBD2. V was pared by 0 bases and J by 2 bases, with 9 bases of the junction left unmatched. The germline V gene encodes CDR1 SGDLS and CDR2 YYNGEE. The CDR3 sequence is 17 residues long. The CDR3 coding sequence is TGTGCCAGCAGCGTAGTGCTTTCTGGGGGGGACACAGATACGCAGTATTTT. Amino acids: CASSVVLSGGDTDTQYF.

The V gene is TRBV7-2, the J gene TRBJ2-5; TRBD1 agrees at 11 bases. Looked up from germline, CDR1 is SGHTA and CDR2 is FQGNSA. V shed 5 bases and J 3 bases; nucleotides not matched to a gene: 8. This CDR3 is built from 16 residues. CDR3 in amino acids: CASSPRDRGSEETQYF. DNA for the CDR3: TGTGCCAGCAGCCCGAGGGACAGGGGGTCGGAAGAGACCCAGTACTTC.